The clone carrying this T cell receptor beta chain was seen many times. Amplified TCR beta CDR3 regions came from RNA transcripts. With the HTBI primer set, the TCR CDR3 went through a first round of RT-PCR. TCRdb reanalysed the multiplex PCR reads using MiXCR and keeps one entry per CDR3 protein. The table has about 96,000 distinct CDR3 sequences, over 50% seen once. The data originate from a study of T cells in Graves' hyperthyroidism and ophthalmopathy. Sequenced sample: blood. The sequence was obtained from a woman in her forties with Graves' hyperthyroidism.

CDR3 in DNA: TGTGCCAGCAGCTTCTCCGGTTCGGTCGACACTGAAGCTTTCTTT. Protein: CASSFSGSVDTEAFF. The chain uses TRBV5-5 and TRBJ1-1; D not certain. The germline V and J ends were trimmed by 2 bases and 3 bases, with 14 bases remaining between them. The germline CDR1 and CDR2 sequences are SGHKS and YYEKEE (reference sequence). The CDR3 sequence is 15 residues long. The full variable domain, rest sourced from reference TRBV5-5 and TRBJ1-1, is DAGVTQSPTHLIKTRGQQVTLRCSPISGHKSVSWYQQVLGQGPQFIFQYYEKEERGRGNFPDRFSARQFPNYSSELNVNALLLGDSALYLCASSFSGSVDTEAFFGQGTRLTVV.